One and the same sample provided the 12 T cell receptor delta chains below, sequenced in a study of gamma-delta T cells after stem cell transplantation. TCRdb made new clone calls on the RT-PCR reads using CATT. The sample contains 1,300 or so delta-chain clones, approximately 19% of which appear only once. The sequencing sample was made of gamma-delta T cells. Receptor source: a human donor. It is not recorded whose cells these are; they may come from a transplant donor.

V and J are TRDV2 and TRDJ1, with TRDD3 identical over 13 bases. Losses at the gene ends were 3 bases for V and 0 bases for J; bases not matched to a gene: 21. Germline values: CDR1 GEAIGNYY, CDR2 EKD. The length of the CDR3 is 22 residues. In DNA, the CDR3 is TGTGCCTGTGACGCCGTACTGGGGGATACGCGCTGGGGCGGTACGGACACCGATAAACTCATCTTT. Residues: CACDAVLGDTRWGGTDTDKLIF.

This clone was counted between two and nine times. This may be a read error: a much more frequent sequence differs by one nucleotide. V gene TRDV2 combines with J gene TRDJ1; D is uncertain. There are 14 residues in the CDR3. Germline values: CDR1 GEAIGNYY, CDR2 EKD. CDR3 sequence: CACDTLWETDELIF. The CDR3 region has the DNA TGTGCCTGTGACACCCTATGGGAAACCGATGAACTCATCTTT.

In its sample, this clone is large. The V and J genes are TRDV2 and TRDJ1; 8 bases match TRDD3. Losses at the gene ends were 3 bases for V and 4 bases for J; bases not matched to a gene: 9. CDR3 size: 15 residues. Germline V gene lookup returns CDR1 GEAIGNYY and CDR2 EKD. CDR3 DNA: TGTGCCTGTGACTCACTGGGGGCCGGAGGCGATAAACTCATCTTT. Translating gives CACDSLGAGGDKLIF.

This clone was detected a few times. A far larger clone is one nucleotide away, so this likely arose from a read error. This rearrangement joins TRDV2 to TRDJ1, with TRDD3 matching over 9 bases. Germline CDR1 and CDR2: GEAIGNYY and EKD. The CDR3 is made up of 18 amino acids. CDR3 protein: CACDLLGDGVSYTDKPIF. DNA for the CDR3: TGTGCCTGTGACTTACTGGGGGACGGAGTATCTTACACCGATAAACCCATCTTT.

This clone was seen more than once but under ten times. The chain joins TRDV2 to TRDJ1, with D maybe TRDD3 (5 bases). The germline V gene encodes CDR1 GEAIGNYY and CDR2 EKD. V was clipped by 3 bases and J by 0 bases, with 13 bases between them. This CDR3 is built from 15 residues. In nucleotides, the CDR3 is TGTGCCTGTGACCCCCTGGGACCAGACACCGATAAACTCATCTTT. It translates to CACDPLGPDTDKLIF.

CDR3 DNA: TGTGCCTGTGACACCGTCCGTATTGCCGGGGGGGAGTACACCGATAAACTCATCTTT. Translation gives CACDTVRIAGGEYTDKLIF. J is TRDJ1 and V is TRDV2; tentatively, D is TRDD3 (6 bases). This CDR3 region has 19 residues. From germline, CDR1 is GEAIGNYY and CDR2 EKD. Trimming removed 0 bases from V and 0 bases from J, with 22 bases in between.

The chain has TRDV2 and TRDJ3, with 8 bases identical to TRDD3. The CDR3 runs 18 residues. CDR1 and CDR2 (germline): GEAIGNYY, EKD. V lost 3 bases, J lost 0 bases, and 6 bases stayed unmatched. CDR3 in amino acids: CACDDWGSSSWDTRQMFF. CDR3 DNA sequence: TGTGCCTGTGACGACTGGGGGTCCAGCTCCTGGGACACCCGACAGATGTTTTTC.

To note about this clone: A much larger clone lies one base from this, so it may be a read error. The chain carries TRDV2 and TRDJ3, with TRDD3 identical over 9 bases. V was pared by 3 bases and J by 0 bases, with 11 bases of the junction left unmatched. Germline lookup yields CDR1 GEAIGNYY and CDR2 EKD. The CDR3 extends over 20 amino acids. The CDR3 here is CACDSIRGDTSSWDTRQMFF. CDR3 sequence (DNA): TGTGCCTGTGACTCAATTCGGGGGGATACAAGCTCCTGGGACACCCGACAGATGTTTTTC.

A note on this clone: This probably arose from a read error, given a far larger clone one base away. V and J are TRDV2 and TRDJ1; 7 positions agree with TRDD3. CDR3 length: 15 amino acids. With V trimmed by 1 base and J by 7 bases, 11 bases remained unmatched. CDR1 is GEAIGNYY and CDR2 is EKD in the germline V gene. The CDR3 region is CACDTLGEGAGKLIF. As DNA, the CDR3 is TGTGCCTGTGACACGTTGGGGGAAGGCGCCGGTAAACTCATCTTT.

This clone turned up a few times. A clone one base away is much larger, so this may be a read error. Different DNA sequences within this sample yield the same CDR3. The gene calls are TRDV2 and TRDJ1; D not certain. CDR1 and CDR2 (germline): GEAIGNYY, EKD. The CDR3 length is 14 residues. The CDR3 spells CACDTVLYTDKLIF. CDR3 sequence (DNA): TGTGCCTGTGACACCGTATTGTACACTGATAAACTCATCTTT.

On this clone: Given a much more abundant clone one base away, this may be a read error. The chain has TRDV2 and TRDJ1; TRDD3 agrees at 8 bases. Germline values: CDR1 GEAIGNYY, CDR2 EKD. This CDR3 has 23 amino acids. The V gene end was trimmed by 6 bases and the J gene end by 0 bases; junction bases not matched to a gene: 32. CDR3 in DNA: TGTGCCTGTCACCCCGTCGGCTGGGGAACGACTTTCGACCCACTGGGGGACACCGATAAACTCATCTTT. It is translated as CACHPVGWGTTFDPLGDTDKLIF.

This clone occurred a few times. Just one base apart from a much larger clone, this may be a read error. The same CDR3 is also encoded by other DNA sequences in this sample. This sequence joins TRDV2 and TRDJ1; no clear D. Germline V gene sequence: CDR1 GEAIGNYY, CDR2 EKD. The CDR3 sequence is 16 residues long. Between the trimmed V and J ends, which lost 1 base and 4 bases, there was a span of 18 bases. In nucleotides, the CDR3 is TGTGCCTGTGACACTTTGTCGTACAATCGTGACGATAAACTCATCTTT. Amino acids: CACDTLSYNRDDKLIF.